This T cell receptor (beta chain) is drawn from a study of somatic mutations in cytotoxic T cells in rheumatoid arthritis. The CDR3 spans 14 residues. Between the trimmed V and J ends, which lost 0 bases and 4 bases, there was a span of 10 bases. Germline assignment: CDR1 SGHNT and CDR2 YYREEE (reference sequence). Separation of CD4+ and CD8+ cells was performed by positive magnetic bead selection, and purity was verified by flow cytometry. Broader study findings: Neither rheumatoid arthritis patients nor age-matched healthy controls had significantly different CD8+ T-cell clonality from the other group.

TCRdb's table, derived via immunoSEQ multiplex PCR, lists solely in-frame clones and lacks some. The table has about 20,000 clones, around 83% seen once. In regard to this clone: Its antigen is as yet unknown.

The TCR sequence derives from a woman between 45 and 65 years old in good health. The chain uses TRBV5-4 and TRBJ1-1; tentative D call: TRBD1 (5 bases). Sequenced material: CD8+ T cells sorted from blood. CDR3 bases: TGTGCCAGCAGCTTGGCGGGGGAGGCCACTGAAGCTTTCTTT. Residues: CASSLAGEATEAFF.